The present T cell receptor beta chain was sequenced within a study of blood T cell repertoires in COVID-19. In the study overall: COVID-19 samples from acute and convalescent phases originated in the United States, Italy and Spain.

As originally analysed: Estimation of nucleated cell counts was performed using reference gene primer amplification. The repertoire was sequenced with immunoSEQ multiplex PCR; TCRdb's copy has only in-frame clones and lacks some. The V and J calls and clone size were taken over from that table, and D and trimming were inferred from the DNA. The table lists 240,000 or so clones, around 81% of them singletons. This clonotype was sampled from a woman of 80 years or more with COVID-19, enrolled during active disease. Sequenced material: peripheral blood.

In DNA, the CDR3 is TGTGCCAGCAGCTCGTTTACTAGTATATACGAGCAGTACTTC. Its protein product is CASSSFTSIYEQYF. The V gene is TRBV7-2, the J gene TRBJ2-7; a weak D match, TRBD2 (5 bases). CDR1 is SGHTA and CDR2 is FQGNSA in the germline V gene. The CDR3 is 14 amino acids. Trimming took off 4 bases at V and 4 bases at J, with 14 bases between the two ends. The full variable domain, completed using reference TRBV7-2 and TRBJ2-7, is GAGVSQSPSNKVTEKGKDVELRCDPISGHTALYWYRQSLGQGLEFLIYFQGNSAPDKSGLPSDRFSAERTGGSVSTLTIQRTQQEDSAVYLCASSSFTSIYEQYFGPGTRLTVT.